Below are 20 T cell receptor beta chains sequenced from a single sample in a study of tumor-infiltrating lymphocytes in localized non-small cell lung cancer. Using immunoSEQ multiplex PCR, the repertoire was profiled, and TCRdb retains in-frame clones only, with some absent. The sample lists over 9,500 clones; about 82% were seen once. Sequencing was performed on uninvolved lung tissue not adjacent to the tumor. These receptors came from a human donor with non-small cell lung cancer.

The gene calls are TRBV28 and TRBJ2-2; D possibly corresponds to TRBD1 (6 bases). Trimming pared 10 bases from V and 5 bases from J, leaving 17 bases between. The CDR3 length is 14 residues. The germline CDR1 and CDR2 sequences are MDHEN and SYDVKM. In DNA, the CDR3 is TGTGCCACCAAAGCACAGGGACGTACCGGGGAGCTGTTTTTT. This sequence encodes CATKAQGRTGELFF.

The chain joins TRBV10-3 to TRBJ2-2; possible D gene TRBD2, 6 bases. V lost 11 bases and J 0 bases, leaving 19 bases between the germline ends. Germline-derived CDR1 and CDR2 are ENHRY and SYGVKD. The CDR3 is made up of 16 amino acids. The CDR3 sequence is CASRGRADPNTGELFF. In DNA form, the CDR3 reads TGTGCCTCGCGGGGAAGAGCGGACCCGAACACCGGGGAGCTGTTTTTT.

V gene TRBV14 combines with J gene TRBJ2-7, with D possibly TRBD1 on 7 matching bases. Germline assignment: CDR1 SGHDN and CDR2 FVKESK. V was pared by 1 base and J by 1 base, with 17 bases between. The CDR3 has 17 residues. The CDR3 spells CASSQVSGAGGSYEQYF. As DNA, the CDR3 is TGTGCCAGCAGCCAAGTCAGTGGGGCAGGGGGGTCCTACGAGCAGTACTTC.

The chain joins TRBV19 to TRBJ1-5; weak D call: TRBD1 (5 bases). The CDR3 totals 15 residues. The V gene's germline CDR1 is LNHDA and CDR2 SQIVND (reference sequence). The V and J ends lost 4 bases and 0 bases respectively, with 10 bases between them. CDR3 sequence reads: CASSTGHISNQPQHF. The CDR3 DNA is TGTGCCAGTAGTACCGGACACATTAGCAATCAGCCCCAGCATTTT.

J is TRBJ1-5 and V is TRBV19, with 7 bases matching TRBD1. After removal of 7 bases from V and 4 bases from J, the junction contained 4 bases not matched to a gene. This CDR3 region has 13 residues. Germline CDR1 and CDR2: LNHDA and SQIVND (reference sequence). The CDR3 loop is CASTGQLNQPQHF. The CDR3 DNA sequence: TGTGCCAGTACGGGACAGCTTAATCAGCCCCAGCATTTT.

This chain connects TRBV19 to TRBJ1-2; no clear D. CDR3 length equals 12 residues. CDR1 LNHDA and CDR2 SQIVND come from the germline V gene (reference sequence). V dropped 9 bases and J dropped 8 bases, with 16 bases sitting between them. The CDR3 DNA is TGTGCCAGCACGTTCCTGGGGTACGGCTACACCTTC. It codes for CASTFLGYGYTF.

The V gene is TRBV29-1, the J gene TRBJ1-2, with D maybe TRBD1 (6 bases). Germline V lookup: CDR1 SQVTM, CDR2 ANQGSEA. This CDR3 is 12 amino acids long. The V end was cut by 4 bases, the J end by 8 bases, with 14 bases between. The CDR3, as DNA: TGCAGCGTTGCCACAGGGTCTGGAGGCTACACCTTC. Protein sequence: CSVATGSGGYTF. Drawing the rest from reference TRBV29-1 and TRBJ1-2, the complete variable domain is SAVISQKPSRDICQRGTSLTIQCQVDSQVTMMFWYRQQPGQSLTLIATANQGSEATYESGFVIDKFPISRPNLTFSTLTVSNMSPEDSSIYLCSVATGSGGYTFGSGTRLTVV.

The chain has TRBV5-1 and TRBJ1-4; 7 bases fit TRBD1. V trimming: 1 base; J trimming: 5 bases; junction bases outside the gene matches: 8. Germline assignment: CDR1 SGHRS and CDR2 YFSETQ. The CDR3 totals 16 residues. CDR3 nucleotide sequence: TGCGCCAGCAGCTTGCTAGGGACAGCGTTAAATGAAAAACTGTTTTTT. Translated, it gives CASSLLGTALNEKLFF.

This chain joins TRBV5-1 and TRBJ2-1, with TRBD1 as a possible D gene (6 bases). Germline V gene sequence: CDR1 SGHRS, CDR2 YFSETQ. CDR3 length: 14 amino acids. The V and J ends lost 4 bases and 2 bases respectively, with 10 bases between them. CDR3 coding DNA: TGCGCCAGCAGCCTAAGGGACACCTACAATGAGCAGTTCTTC. This gives the protein CASSLRDTYNEQFF.

The rearrangement links TRBV6-1 to TRBJ2-7; the match to TRBD1 covers 8 bases. The length of the CDR3 is 14 residues. CDR1 is MNHNS and CDR2 is SASEGT in the germline V gene. V lost 4 bases to trimming and J lost 0 bases; unmatched junction nucleotides: 2. CDR3 DNA sequence: TGTGCCAGCAGTGCGGACAGGGTCTCCTACGAGCAGTACTTC. This codes for CASSADRVSYEQYF.

The chain employs TRBV19 and TRBJ1-4; TRBD1 matches 8 bases. The V gene's germline CDR1 is LNHDA and CDR2 SQIVND (reference sequence). The CDR3 has 14 residues. V lost 8 bases and J lost 6; bases outside the gene matches: 8. The CDR3 DNA is TGTGCCAGTTCAGGGGGCTTAGAGGATGAAAAACTGTTTTTT. This gives the protein CASSGGLEDEKLFF. The whole variable domain, filled in from reference TRBV19 and TRBJ1-4, reads DGGITQSPKYLFRKEGQNVTLSCEQNLNHDAMYWYRQDPGQGLRLIYYSQIVNDFQKGDIAEGYSVSREKKESFPLTVTSAQKNPTAFYLCASSGGLEDEKLFFGSGTQLSVL.

The gene calls are TRBV7-2 and TRBJ2-1, with TRBD2 matching 15 bases. Germline V gene sequence: CDR1 SGHTA, CDR2 FQGNSA. CDR3 size: 14 residues. V trimming: 5 bases; J trimming: 13 bases; junction bases outside the gene matches: 6. CDR3 coding DNA: TGTGCCAGCAGCCCTGGACTAGCGGGGGGGCAACAGTTCTTC. It translates to CASSPGLAGGQQFF.

The chain carries TRBV9 and TRBJ2-6; weak D call: TRBD2 (6 bases). Deletions cut 3 bases from V and 4 bases from J, with 23 bases between. The germline V gene encodes CDR1 SGDLS and CDR2 YYNGEE. The CDR3 spans 19 residues. Here the CDR3 DNA reads TGTGCCAGCAGCGCAGAACCGGGACTCCTTCTAGGAGGGGCCAACGTCCTGACTTTC. Translating it yields CASSAEPGLLLGGANVLTF.

The chain links TRBV9 to TRBJ2-3; 8 nucleotides align to TRBD2. CDR3 length: 20 residues. The ends lost 0 bases at V and 6 bases at J; junction bases unmatched: 21. From germline, CDR1 is SGDLS and CDR2 YYNGEE. CDR3 coding DNA: TGTGCCAGCAGCGTAGAATCTGCCCCAGGTTGGAGCGGGGGAGGGGATACGCAGTATTTT. It translates to CASSVESAPGWSGGGDTQYF.

CDR3 sequence (DNA): TGTGCCAGCAGTCGCACAGGGGTTGGCTACACCTTC. It is translated as CASSRTGVGYTF. The chain carries TRBV6-5 and TRBJ1-2; 7 bases match TRBD1. The CDR3 has 12 residues. The ends lost 5 bases at V and 7 bases at J; junction bases unmatched: 4. The germline gives CDR1 MNHEY, CDR2 SVGAGI.

The chain links TRBV19 to TRBJ1-1, with D perhaps matching TRBD1 (5 bases). There are 16 residues in the CDR3. Per the germline V gene, CDR1 is LNHDA and CDR2 is SQIVND (reference sequence). With 8 bases removed from V and 2 bases from J, the gap between germline ends came to 21 bases. CDR3 DNA sequence: TGTGCCAGTGTTTGGGGCAGGGACGGTCGAAACACTGAAGCTTTCTTT. This translates into CASVWGRDGRNTEAFF.

This clone came up once. The chain is built from TRBV5-1 and TRBJ2-7; a possible D gene is TRBD1 (6 bases). CDR1 is SGHRS, CDR2 YFSETQ, per germline. Trimming stripped 4 bases from V and 5 bases from J, with 19 bases between. This CDR3 region has 15 residues. CDR3 nucleotide sequence: TGCGCCAGCAGCGAATACAGGGCCGAAAGTGACGAGCAGTACTTC. Residues: CASSEYRAESDEQYF.

The CDR3 is CASKVQSREKLFF. CDR3 in DNA: TGTGCCAGCAAGGTACAGTCGAGGGAAAAACTGTTTTTT. This chain links TRBV9 with TRBJ1-4; D call uncertain. V dropped 6 bases and J dropped 8 bases, with 14 bases sitting between them. This CDR3 is 13 amino acids long. The germline V gene has CDR1 SGDLS and CDR2 YYNGEE. The variable domain in full, completed from reference TRBV9 and TRBJ1-4, reads DSGVTQTPKHLITATGQRVTLRCSPRSGDLSVYWYQQSLDQGLQFLIQYYNGEERAKGNILERFSAQQFPDLHSELNLSSLELGDSALYFCASKVQSREKLFFGSGTQLSVL.

Only one count was recorded for this clone. V and J are TRBV4-3 and TRBJ2-7, with 8 positions matching TRBD1. CDR3 length: 16 residues. The V and J ends lost 3 bases and 6 bases, in that order; junction bases with no gene match: 13. Germline V gives CDR1 LGHNA, CDR2 YSLEER. The CDR3 DNA sequence: TGCGCCAGCAGCCAGACCTGGGGGACAGGTTCGGCCGAGCAGTACTTC. This gives the protein CASSQTWGTGSAEQYF.

This rearrangement joins TRBV19 to TRBJ1-2; D is uncertain. Germline V CDR1 and CDR2: LNHDA, SQIVND (reference sequence). Trimming removed 1 base at V and 0 bases at J, with 12 bases between. CDR3 size: 16 residues. The CDR3 loop is CASSIGVGSTNYGYTF. For the CDR3, the DNA is TGTGCCAGTAGTATAGGTGTAGGCAGTACTAACTATGGCTACACCTTC.